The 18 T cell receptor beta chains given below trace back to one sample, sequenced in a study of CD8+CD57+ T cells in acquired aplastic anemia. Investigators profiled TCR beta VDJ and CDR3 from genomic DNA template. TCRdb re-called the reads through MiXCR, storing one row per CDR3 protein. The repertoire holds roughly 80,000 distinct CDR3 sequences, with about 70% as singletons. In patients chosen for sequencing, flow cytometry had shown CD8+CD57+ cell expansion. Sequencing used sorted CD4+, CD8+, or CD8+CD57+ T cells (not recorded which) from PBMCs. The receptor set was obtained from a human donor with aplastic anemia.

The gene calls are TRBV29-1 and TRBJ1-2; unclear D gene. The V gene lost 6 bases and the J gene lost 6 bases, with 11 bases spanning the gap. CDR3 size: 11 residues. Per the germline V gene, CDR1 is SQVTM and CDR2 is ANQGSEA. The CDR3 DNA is TGCAGCGTGCGGGCCTTAGATGGCTACACCTTC. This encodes CSVRALDGYTF.

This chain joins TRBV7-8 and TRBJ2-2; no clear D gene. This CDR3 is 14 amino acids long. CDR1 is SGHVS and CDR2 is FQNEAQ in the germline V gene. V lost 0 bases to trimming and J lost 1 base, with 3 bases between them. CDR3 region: CASSLARNTGELFF. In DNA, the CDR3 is TGTGCCAGCAGCTTAGCGAGGAACACCGGGGAGCTGTTTTTT.

CDR3 region: CATSGTGTYEQYF. The CDR3 bases are TGTGCCACCAGTGGAACCGGGACCTACGAGCAGTACTTC. V is TRBV24-1 and J is TRBJ2-7; D might be TRBD2 (5 bases). V lost 5 bases to trimming and J lost 2 bases, with 9 bases between them. The germline V gene encodes CDR1 KGHDR and CDR2 SFDVKD. The CDR3 sequence is 13 residues long.

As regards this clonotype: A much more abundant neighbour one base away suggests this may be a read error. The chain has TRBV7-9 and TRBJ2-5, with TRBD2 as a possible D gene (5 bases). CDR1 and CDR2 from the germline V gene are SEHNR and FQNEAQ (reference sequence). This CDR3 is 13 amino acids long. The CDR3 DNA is TGTGCCAGCACCTTAAGCGGCTTGAAGACCCAGTACTTC. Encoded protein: CASTLSGLKTQYF.

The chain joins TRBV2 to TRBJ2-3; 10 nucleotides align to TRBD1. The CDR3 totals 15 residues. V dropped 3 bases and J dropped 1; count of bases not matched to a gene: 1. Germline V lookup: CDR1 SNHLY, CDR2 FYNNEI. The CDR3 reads CASSEDRGGTDTQYF. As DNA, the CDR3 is TGTGCCAGCAGTGAGGACAGGGGGGGCACAGATACGCAGTATTTT.

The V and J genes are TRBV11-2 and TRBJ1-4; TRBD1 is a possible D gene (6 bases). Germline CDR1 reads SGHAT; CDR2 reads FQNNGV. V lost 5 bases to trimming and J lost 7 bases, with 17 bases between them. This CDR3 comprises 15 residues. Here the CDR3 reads CASSTTGLRREKLFF. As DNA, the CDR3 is TGTGCCAGCAGCACAACAGGGCTTAGACGTGAAAAACTGTTTTTT.

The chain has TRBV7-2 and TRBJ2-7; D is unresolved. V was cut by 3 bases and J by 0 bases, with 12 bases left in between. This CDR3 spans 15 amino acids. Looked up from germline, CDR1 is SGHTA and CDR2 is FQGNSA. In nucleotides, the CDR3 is TGTGCCAGCAGCTTCCGGATTACCTCCTCCTACGAGCAGTACTTC. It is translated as CASSFRITSSYEQYF.

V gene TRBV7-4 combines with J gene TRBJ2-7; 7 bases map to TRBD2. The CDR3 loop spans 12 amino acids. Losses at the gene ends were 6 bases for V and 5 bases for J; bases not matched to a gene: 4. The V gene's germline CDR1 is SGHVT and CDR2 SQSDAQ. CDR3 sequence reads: CASRGGVDEQYF. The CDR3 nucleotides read TGTGCCAGCAGGGGAGGGGTGGACGAGCAGTACTTC.

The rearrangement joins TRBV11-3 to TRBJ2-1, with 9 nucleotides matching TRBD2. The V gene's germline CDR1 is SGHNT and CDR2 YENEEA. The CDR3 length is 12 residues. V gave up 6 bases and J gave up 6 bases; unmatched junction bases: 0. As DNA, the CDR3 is TGTGCCAGCAGGACTAGCGGCAATGAGCAGTTCTTC. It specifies CASRTSGNEQFF.

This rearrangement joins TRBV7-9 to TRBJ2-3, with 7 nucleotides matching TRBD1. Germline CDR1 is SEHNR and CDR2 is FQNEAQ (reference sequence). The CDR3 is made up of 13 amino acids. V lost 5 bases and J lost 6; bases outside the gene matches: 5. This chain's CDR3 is CASSIGQVDTQYF. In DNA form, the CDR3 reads TGTGCCAGCAGCATCGGACAGGTTGATACGCAGTATTTT.

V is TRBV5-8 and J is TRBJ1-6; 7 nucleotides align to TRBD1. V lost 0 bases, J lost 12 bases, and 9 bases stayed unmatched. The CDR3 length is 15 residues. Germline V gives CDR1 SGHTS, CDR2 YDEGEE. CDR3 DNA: TGTGCCAGCAGCTTGGATAGGGGGCGCCTTGGACCCCTCCACTTT. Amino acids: CASSLDRGRLGPLHF.

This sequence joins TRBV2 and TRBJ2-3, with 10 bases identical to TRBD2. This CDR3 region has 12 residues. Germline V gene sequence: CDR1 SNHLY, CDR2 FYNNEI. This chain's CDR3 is CGSGGDSDTQYF. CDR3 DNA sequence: TGTGGAAGCGGGGGGGACTCAGATACGCAGTATTTT. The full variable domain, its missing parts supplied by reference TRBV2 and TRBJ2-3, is EPEVTQTPSHQVTQMGQEVILRCVPISNHLYFYWYRQILGQKVEFLVSFYNNEISEKSEIFDDQFSVERPDGSNFTLKIRSTKLEDSAMYFCGSGGDSDTQYFGPGTRLTVL.

As DNA, the CDR3 is TGTGCCAGCCGGGGGTCCTACAATGAGCAGTTCTTC. Translated: CASRGSYNEQFF. The chain combines TRBV24-1 with TRBJ2-1, with a weak D call TRBD2 (6 bases). There are 12 residues in the CDR3. Germline values: CDR1 KGHDR, CDR2 SFDVKD. Deletions cut 11 bases from V and 1 base from J, with 8 bases between.

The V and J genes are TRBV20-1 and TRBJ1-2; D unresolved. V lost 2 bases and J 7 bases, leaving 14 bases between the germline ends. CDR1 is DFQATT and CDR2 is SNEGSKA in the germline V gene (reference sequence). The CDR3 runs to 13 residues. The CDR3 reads CSARKGGFPGYTF. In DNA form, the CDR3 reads TGCAGTGCTAGAAAGGGCGGCTTCCCTGGCTACACCTTC.

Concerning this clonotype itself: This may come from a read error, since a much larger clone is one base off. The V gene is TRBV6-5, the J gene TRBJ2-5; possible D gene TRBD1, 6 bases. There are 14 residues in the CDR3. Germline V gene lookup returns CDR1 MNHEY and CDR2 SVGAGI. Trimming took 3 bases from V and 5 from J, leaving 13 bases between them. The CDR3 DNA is TGTGCCAGCAGTTATACTGCAGGGGAGGAGACCCAGTACTTC. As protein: CASSYTAGEETQYF.

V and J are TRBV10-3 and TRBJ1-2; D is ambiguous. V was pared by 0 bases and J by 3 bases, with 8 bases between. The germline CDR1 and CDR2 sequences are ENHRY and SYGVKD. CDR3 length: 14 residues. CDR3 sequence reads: CAISESVEHYGYTF. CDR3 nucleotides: TGTGCCATCAGTGAGTCGGTGGAGCACTATGGCTACACCTTC.

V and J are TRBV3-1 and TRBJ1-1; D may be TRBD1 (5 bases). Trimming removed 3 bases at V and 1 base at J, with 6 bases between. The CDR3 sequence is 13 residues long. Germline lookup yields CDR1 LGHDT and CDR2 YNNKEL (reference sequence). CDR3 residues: CASSQTANTEAFF. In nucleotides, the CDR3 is TGTGCCAGCAGCCAGACAGCGAACACTGAAGCTTTCTTT.

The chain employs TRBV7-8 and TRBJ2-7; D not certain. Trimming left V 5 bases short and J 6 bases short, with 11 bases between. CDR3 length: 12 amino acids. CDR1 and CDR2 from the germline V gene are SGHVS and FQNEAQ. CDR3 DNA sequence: TGTGCCAGCAGCCGGAGTGTTGTCGAGCAGTACTTC. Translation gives CASSRSVVEQYF.